This T cell receptor beta chain was retrieved from a study of Ad26.COV2.S vaccination and SARS-CoV-2 variants. Findings of the study overall: The breadth of spike-specific CD8+ and CD4+ T cell responses after vaccination was reportedly substantial. People given the vaccine had a wider spike-specific TCR breadth than placebo recipients did. Similar non-spike TCR breadth was observed in recipients of vaccine and of placebo.

In its sample, this clone was seen once. Its antigen is undetermined. The CDR3 covers 12 residues. V gave up 5 bases and J gave up 6 bases, with 10 bases separating them. The protocol was immunoSEQ multiplex PCR, while the TCRdb copy is restricted to in-frame clones and leaves out a portion. In the table there are around 350,000 clones, 92% of which are singletons. This sequence was found in a human donor who had recovered from COVID-19. The gene calls are TRBV12-3 or TRBV12-4 and TRBJ1-1; TRBD1 might be the D (6 bases). This material consisted of peripheral blood, taken after recovery from COVID-19. CDR3 sequence: CASSKYRAEAFF. As DNA, the CDR3 is TGTGCCAGCAGTAAATACAGGGCTGAAGCTTTCTTT.